The rows below give T cell receptor beta chains drawn from one sample of a study of CD8 T cells in ankylosing spondylitis. Using its own MiXCR run on the 5' RACE reads, TCRdb lists one record per CDR3 protein. The sample has about 340,000 distinct CDR3 sequences; approximately 14% are singletons. Sample: blood, either unsorted or a sorted T cell fraction (not recorded which). These TCRs come from a male donor with ankylosing spondylitis or in good health (not recorded which). The CDR3 runs from the conserved cysteine through the conserved F or W. The D gene is left open where the match is weak. Not every row has a clone size; where given, it reads once, few, many or a size class.

clone_size | j_call | v_call | d_call | cdr3_length | cdr3_nt | cdr3_aa
. | TRBJ1-4 | TRBV12-3/TRBV12-4 | TRBD1 | 15 | TGTGCCAGCATTCACAGGGGGAGAGCTAATGAAAAACTGTTTTTT | CASIHRGRANEKLFF
few | TRBJ2-1 | TRBV7-2 | . | 15 | TGTGCCAGCAGCTCCGACTGGCTCTCCTACAATGAGCAGTTCTTC | CASSSDWLSYNEQFF
few | TRBJ1-5 | TRBV6-1 | . | 16 | TGTGCCAGCAGTGCCAACCTCGGGAGGGGCAATCAGCCCCAGCATTTT | CASSANLGRGNQPQHF
. | TRBJ2-5 | TRBV12-3/TRBV12-4 | TRBD2 | 14 | TGTGCCAGCAGTTTTAGCGGGGGGGCGATATCCCAGTACTTC | CASSFSGGAISQYF
many | TRBJ2-2 | TRBV27 | TRBD2 | 14 | TGTGCCAGCCGGCAGCGGGGCCAAACCGGGGAGCTGTTTTTT | CASRQRGQTGELFF
. | TRBJ2-7 | TRBV19 | TRBD2 | 16 | TGTGCCAGTAGTATGGGACTAGCGGGGGGAGCCTACGAGCAGTACTTC | CASSMGLAGGAYEQYF
. | TRBJ1-1 | TRBV3-1 | TRBD1 | 15 | TGTGCCAGCAGCTCTCGGACAGGGGAGAACACTGAAGCTTTCTTT | CASSSRTGENTEAFF
few | TRBJ2-3 | TRBV7-2 | . | 15 | TGTGCCAGCAGCTTAGAGGCTAGCGGCACAGATACGCAGTATTTT | CASSLEASGTDTQYF
. | TRBJ1-2 | TRBV6-5 | . | 13 | TGTGCCAGCAGTTACTCGTCACGGTATGGCTACACCTTC | CASSYSSRYGYTF
. | TRBJ2-3 | TRBV30 | TRBD2 | 13 | TGTGCCTGGACTAGCGGGGGGGCAGATACGCAGTATTTT | CAWTSGGADTQYF
many | TRBJ2-2 | TRBV12-3/TRBV12-4 | . | 15 | TGTGCCAGCACCCCAATGGGACGAGACACCGGGGAGCTGTTTTTT | CASTPMGRDTGELFF
few | TRBJ1-5 | TRBV6-1 | . | 13 | TGTGCCAGCAGCGCAGGGAGGGTTCAGCCCCAGCATTTT | CASSAGRVQPQHF
few | TRBJ2-7 | TRBV5-6 | . | 15 | TGTGCCAGCAGCTTGGCTTATGGCTCGAACTACGAGCAGTACTTC | CASSLAYGSNYEQYF
. | TRBJ1-1 | TRBV27 | . | 13 | TGTGCCAGCAGTTTATGGGGTAATAGTGAAGCTTTCTTT | CASSLWGNSEAFF
. | TRBJ1-4 | TRBV25-1 | TRBD1 | 14 | TGTGCCAGCACTCAGACAGGGTTTTATGAAAAACTGTTTTTT | CASTQTGFYEKLFF
few | TRBJ1-5 | TRBV7-2 | . | 15 | TGTGCCAGCAGCTTCGGGACACGGGCTGATCAGCCCCAGCATTTT | CASSFGTRADQPQHF
few | TRBJ1-1 | TRBV6-1 | . | 14 | TGTGCCAGCAGGACCGGGGGGGACGGCACTGAAGCTTTCTTT | CASRTGGDGTEAFF
few | TRBJ2-3 | TRBV10-2 | TRBD2 | 14 | TGCGCCAGCAGCGCTAGCGGGCGCACAGATACGCAGTATTTT | CASSASGRTDTQYF
. | TRBJ2-1 | TRBV6-1 | TRBD2 | 17 | TGTGCCAGCAGTGCCTCGTGGCGGGGGGGCCGTACCGATGAGCAGTTCTTC | CASSASWRGGRTDEQFF
. | TRBJ2-5 | TRBV5-5 | TRBD2 | 15 | TGTGCCAGCAGCTGGGGGGAGGGTAGACAAGAGACCCAGTACTTC | CASSWGEGRQETQYF
many | TRBJ1-4 | TRBV5-1 | . | 15 | TGCGCCAGCAGCTTGGGGCAAGGGGGTAATGAAAAACTGTTTTTT | CASSLGQGGNEKLFF
. | TRBJ2-3 | TRBV27 | TRBD1 | 15 | TGTGCCAGCAGTTTACGGACAGGCGTATCAGATACGCAGTATTTT | CASSLRTGVSDTQYF
many | TRBJ2-7 | TRBV6-1 | TRBD2 | 14 | TGTGCCAGCAGCCCTAGCGGGAGGTCCTACGAGCAGTACTTC | CASSPSGRSYEQYF
few | TRBJ2-7 | TRBV27 | TRBD1 | 15 | TGTGCCAGCAGCTGGGGGACAGGGCTTGTCTACGAGCAGTACTTC | CASSWGTGLVYEQYF
few | TRBJ2-7 | TRBV5-1 | . | 15 | TGCGCCAGCAGCTTGAATGTAGGGCAGCCTCAGGAGCAGTACTTC | CASSLNVGQPQEQYF
. | TRBJ2-1 | TRBV5-1 | TRBD2 | 15 | TGCGCCAGCAGCTCAGCGGGAAGCTCCTACAATGAGCAGTTCTTC | CASSSAGSSYNEQFF
many | TRBJ1-5 | TRBV5-1 | . | 15 | TGCGCCAGCAGCTTGTCCGGGGATAGCAATCAGCCCCAGCATTTT | CASSLSGDSNQPQHF
few | TRBJ2-3 | TRBV24-1 | TRBD2 | 13 | TGTGCCACCAGTGGTAGCGGGGTAAATACGCAGTATTTT | CATSGSGVNTQYF
many | TRBJ2-2 | TRBV27 | . | 16 | TGTGCCAGCAGTTCGGGACTGAGGGCGAACACCGGGGAGCTGTTTTTT | CASSSGLRANTGELFF
many | TRBJ1-2 | TRBV10-2 | . | 12 | TGCGCCAGCACTTCGGCCCCGGATGGCTACACCTTC | CASTSAPDGYTF
few | TRBJ2-2 | TRBV3-1 | TRBD2 | 17 | TGTGCCAGCAGGGGTGGCCTGGGCGGGGGGGCCACCGGGGAGCTGTTTTTT | CASRGGLGGGATGELFF
. | TRBJ2-5 | TRBV20-1 | TRBD2 | 16 | TGCAGTGCTAGCCCGACTAGCGGAGGAAAACAAGAGACCCAGTACTTC | CSASPTSGGKQETQYF
. | TRBJ1-2 | TRBV18 | TRBD1 | 18 | TGTGCCAGCTCAGCTGCCGGGACAGGGGTAGGGGCCACCTATGGCTACACCTTC | CASSAAGTGVGATYGYTF
few | TRBJ2-5 | TRBV11-2 | TRBD2 | 16 | TGTGCCAGCAGCTCAGGACTAGCGGGGTACCAAGAGACCCAGTACTTC | CASSSGLAGYQETQYF
. | TRBJ2-4 | TRBV3-1 | TRBD1 | 14 | TGTGCCAGCAGCTTCCTGACAGGGGGCAACATTCAGTACTTC | CASSFLTGGNIQYF
few | TRBJ2-1 | TRBV12-3/TRBV12-4 | TRBD1 | 16 | TGTGCCAGCAGTATCTATCGGACAGGCCCCAGAAATGAGCAGTTCTTC | CASSIYRTGPRNEQFF
once | TRBJ2-7 | TRBV6-1 | TRBD1 | 14 | TGTGCCAGCACTGTCCCGGGACAGCGCTACGAGCAGTACTTC | CASTVPGQRYEQYF
. | TRBJ2-1 | TRBV6-1 | . | 15 | TGTGCCAGCAGTGCCAGCTACTTGGGCCACAATGAGCAGTTCTTC | CASSASYLGHNEQFF
few | TRBJ1-2 | TRBV29-1 | TRBD1 | 14 | TGCAGCGTTCGTAATTCTAGGACAGGGGCGGACTACACCTTC | CSVRNSRTGADYTF
few | TRBJ1-2 | TRBV2 | . | 14 | TGTGCCAGCAGTGTAAGACAGCGCGGAGATGGCTACACCTTC | CASSVRQRGDGYTF
. | TRBJ1-4 | TRBV11-2 | TRBD1 | 14 | TGTGCCAGCAGCGCCGGGACAGGGAGTGAAAAACTGTTTTTT | CASSAGTGSEKLFF
few | TRBJ2-6 | TRBV6-5 | . | 15 | TGTGCCAGCAGTTACGGCTACTCTGGGGCCAACGTCCTGACTTTC | CASSYGYSGANVLTF
. | TRBJ2-1 | TRBV20-1 | . | 11 | TGCAGTGTAAACCCGGGCTATGAGCAGTTCTTC | CSVNPGYEQFF
. | TRBJ2-2 | TRBV20-1 | TRBD2 | 16 | TGCAGTGCTAGAGTACCTAGCGGGAGTTACACCGGGGAGCTGTTTTTT | CSARVPSGSYTGELFF
. | TRBJ2-3 | TRBV5-1 | . | 14 | TGCGCCAGCACCTGGACGGCATCCACAGATACGCAGTATTTT | CASTWTASTDTQYF
many | TRBJ2-1 | TRBV12-5 | TRBD1 | 16 | TGTGCTAGTGGTGCCTCAGGACAGGGCCTGGGTATCCAGCAGTTCTTC | CASGASGQGLGIQQFF
. | TRBJ2-5 | TRBV5-1 | TRBD2 | 15 | TGCGCCAGCAGCCCGGGACTAGCGGGGCCAGAGACCCAGTACTTC | CASSPGLAGPETQYF
few | TRBJ1-5 | TRBV5-6 | . | 14 | TGTGCCAGCAGCGTCGGACAGAGCCATCAGCCCCAGCATTTT | CASSVGQSHQPQHF
many | TRBJ1-4 | TRBV12-3/TRBV12-4 | . | 15 | TGTGCCAGCAGTCAGGACGCCAAGGGTAATGAAAAACTGTTTTTT | CASSQDAKGNEKLFF
. | TRBJ2-1 | TRBV25-1 | . | 16 | TGTGCCAGCAGTGGAACAGGGGCAGGACTACACGGTGAGCAGTTCTTC | CASSGTGAGLHGEQFF